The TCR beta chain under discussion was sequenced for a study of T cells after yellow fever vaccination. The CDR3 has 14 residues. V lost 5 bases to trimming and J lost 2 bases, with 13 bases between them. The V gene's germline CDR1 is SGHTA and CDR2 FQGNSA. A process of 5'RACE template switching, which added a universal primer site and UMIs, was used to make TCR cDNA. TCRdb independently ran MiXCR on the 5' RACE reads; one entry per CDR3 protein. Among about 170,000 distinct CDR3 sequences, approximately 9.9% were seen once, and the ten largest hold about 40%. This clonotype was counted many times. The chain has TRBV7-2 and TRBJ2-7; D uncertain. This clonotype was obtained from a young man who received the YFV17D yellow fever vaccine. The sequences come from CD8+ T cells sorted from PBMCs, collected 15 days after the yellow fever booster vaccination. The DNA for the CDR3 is TGTGCCAGCAGCCTAATGGACGGAACCTACGAGCAGTACGTC. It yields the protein CASSLMDGTYEQYV.